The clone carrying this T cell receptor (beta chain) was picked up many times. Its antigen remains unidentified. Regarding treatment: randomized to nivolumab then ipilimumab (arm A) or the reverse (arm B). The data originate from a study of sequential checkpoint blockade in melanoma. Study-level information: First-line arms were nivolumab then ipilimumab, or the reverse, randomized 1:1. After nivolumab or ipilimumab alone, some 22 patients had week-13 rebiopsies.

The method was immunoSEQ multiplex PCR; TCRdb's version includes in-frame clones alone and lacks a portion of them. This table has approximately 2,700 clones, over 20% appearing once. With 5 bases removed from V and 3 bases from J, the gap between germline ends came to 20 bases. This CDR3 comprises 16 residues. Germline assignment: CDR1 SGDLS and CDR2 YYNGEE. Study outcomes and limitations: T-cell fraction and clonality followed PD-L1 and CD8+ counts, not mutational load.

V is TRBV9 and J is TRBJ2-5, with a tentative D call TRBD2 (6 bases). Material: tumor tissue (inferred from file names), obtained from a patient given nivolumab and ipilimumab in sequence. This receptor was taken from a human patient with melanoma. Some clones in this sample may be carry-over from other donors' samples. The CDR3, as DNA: TGTGCCAGCAGTCCCTCCCCTGGGGACTGGAAAGAGACCCAGTACTTC. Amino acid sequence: CASSPSPGDWKETQYF.